This T cell receptor (beta chain) was recovered during a study of blood T cell repertoires in COVID-19. Across the whole study: Researchers got acute and convalescent COVID-19 samples from the United States, Italy and Spain. Sample material is recorded as cDNA or gDNA derived from T cells, B-cell-depleted T cells, or PBMCs.

The germline V gene has CDR1 SGHKS and CDR2 YYEKEE (reference sequence). Deletions cut 1 base from V and 5 bases from J, with 16 bases between. This CDR3 is 15 amino acids long. Original methodology: Reference gene primer amplification yielded estimated nucleated cell counts. Libraries were prepared by immunoSEQ multiplex PCR; TCRdb keeps only in-frame clonotypes and omits some of them. Clone size and the V and J calls come from that table; the DNA yielded D and trimming. Of some 190,000 clones listed, almost 90% were seen once; the top ten hold around 1.6%. V and J are TRBV5-5 and TRBJ2-7, with D perhaps matching TRBD2 (6 bases). This TCR was sampled from a man between 18 and 29 years old with active or convalescent COVID-19. Specimen: peripheral blood. This CDR3 is CASSLRGWDWDEQYF. The DNA of the CDR3 is TGTGCCAGCAGCTTGCGGGGGTGGGATTGGGACGAGCAGTACTTC.